The present TCR beta chain was sequenced within a study of blood T cells in healthy people across ages (dated by TCRdb to about 2015). Study-level background: In model experiments, template switching captured roughly one uniquely barcoded TCR beta cDNA molecule for every two T cells. Using the same blood draw, the study looked at two additional independent replicas of 1 million unique cDNA reads for two donors, one aged 18 to 30 and the other aged 80 or older. The study measured age-related changes in TCR beta repertoire diversity using deep sequencing normalized with unique cDNA molecular identifiers. Donors were grouped into four age groups: young (average approximately 15 years), middle-aged (39), aged (about 60) and long-lived (just over 80). To avoid experimental bias, donors of different ages were randomly spread across the sequencing lanes. The paper as a whole reports these results and caveats: Because profiling used bulk unsorted PBMCs, naive and antigen-experienced compartments could not be compared conclusively. Compared with the aged group, the long-lived group had more naive CD4+ T cells, fewer expanded clones and increased TCR diversity, a pattern suggesting age selection. A strong correlation was found between observed TCR beta diversity and the percentage of naive T cells measured by flow cytometry. Donor CMV infection status was unknown, potentially confounding age-related changes in expanded clonotypes. As age increased, observed TCR beta diversity per million T cells dropped in a roughly linear way, and a significant reduction was already evident by age roughly 36. Total diversity estimates from one million sequenced T cells were considered lower bounds and underestimates.

Library preparation used 5' RACE. Sequencing relied on an Illumina HiSeq 2500. The second PCR ran for about 6 to 12 cycles and used a J-beta primer mix along with a sample-barcoded 5' primer. A template-switch 5' adaptor carrying 12 random nucleotides introduced a unique molecular identifier onto each TCR beta cDNA molecule. Each sample yielded at least 3 million CDR3-containing paired-end reads. The Mint cDNA synthesis kit, primed by a TRBC-specific oligonucleotide, was used to synthesize first-strand cDNA from all RNA. Following uracil-DNA glycosylase treatment, a first 18-cycle PCR with universal primers M1SS and BC2_uni_R was performed on all cDNA. Concerning the study's data processing: For normalization, 1 million high-quality reads were randomly selected from each sample, with every read carrying a distinct molecular identifier. Instead of being binned into consensus sequences, reads with shared molecular identifiers were discarded. MiTCR, set to a Q25 quality threshold and the strictest error-elimination algorithm, was used for CDR3 identification, clonotype clustering and error correction. A nonparametric unseen species model with Euler transformation was used to estimate a lower bound on total TCR beta diversity. Starting from the raw public reads, TCRdb applied fastp trimming at Q25, assembled clones with MiXCR and retained in-frame beta chains. Under each unique CDR3 protein, matching rows form one entry showing the most common genes and DNA. The V and J calls shown here were made by TCRdb, not taken from the authors' results. The sample table shows 850,000 to 950,000 distinct CDR3 sequences, and 25% to 35% are seen once. The ten largest account for approximately 15% of the sample.

The donors were 40 or so Caucasian individuals from Russia, aged roughly 6 to 100 years, who were systemically healthy. Ten milliliters of peripheral blood were drawn from each donor into EDTA-treated Vacutainer tubes. Ficoll-Paque density-gradient centrifugation was used to isolate PBMCs, with at least 6 million per sample. Total RNA, at least 5 micrograms per sample, was extracted from PBMCs with Trizol reagent. The percentages of naive CD45RAhigh/CD27high T cells were determined by flow cytometry on a PBMC aliquot from every donor. As regards this clonotype: Its antigen target is currently unknown. No much larger clonotype is one base removed from it; base qualities were not supplied.

This sequence originates from a woman of 80 years or more in good health. What was sequenced was blood.

CDR3 reads: CASSQDGNTEAFF. In nucleotide form, the sequence is TGTGCCAGCAGCCAAGACGGGAACACTGAAGCTTTCTTT. The receptor chain draws on TRBV3-1 and TRBJ1-1, with the D gene not confidently named. The germline V gene (reference sequence) specifies LGHDT as CDR1 and YNNKEL as CDR2. Between the V and J ends, shortened by 0 bases and 1 base respectively, the junction contains 3 bases. Spanning cysteine to phenylalanine, the CDR3 consists of 13 amino acids. Only the CDR3 part of the read is kept: 39 bases, read in frame from the first base. With all but the CDR3 taken from the reference TRBV3-1 and TRBJ1-1 genes, the full variable domain is: DTAVSQTPKYLVTQMGNDKSIKCEQNLGHDTMYWYKQDSKKFLKIMFSYNNKELIINETVPNRFSPKSPDKAHLNLHINSLELGDSAVYFCASSQDGNTEAFFGQGTRLTVV.